This T cell receptor beta chain was recovered during a study of Graves' ophthalmopathy and Graves' hyperthyroidism. This clonotype appeared a few times. The antigen is undetermined. A junction end diverges from the germline sequence, so it may reflect a read error. Study-level points and caveats: Also, most clonotypes expanded in the thyroid above 0.001 frequency appeared in blood.

RNA transcripts were the template, and TCR beta CDR3 regions were amplified from them. HTBI primers were employed in first-round RT-PCR, then a second-round multiplex PCR followed. TCRdb re-derived calls from the multiplex PCR reads in MiXCR, one entry per CDR3 protein. Of more than 550,000 distinct CDR3 sequences listed, over 40% were seen once; the top ten hold roughly 3%. Sequences were obtained from peripheral blood. The receptor comes from an adult man with Graves' ophthalmopathy.

The CDR3 DNA follows: TGTGCCAGCAGCTTAGGGACAGGGGGCGCCGAGCAGTACTTC. Translating it yields CASSLGTGGAEQYF. This chain joins TRBV5-1 and TRBJ2-7; 12 nucleotides match TRBD1. From germline, CDR1 is SGHRS and CDR2 YFSETQ. This CDR3 has 14 amino acids. The variable domain in full, completed from reference TRBV5-1 and TRBJ2-7, reads KAGVTQTPRYLIKTRGQQVTLSCSPISGHRSVSWYQQTPGQGLQFLFEYFSETQRNKGNFPGRFSGRQFSNSRSEMNVSTLELGDSALYLCASSLGTGGAEQYFGPGTRLTVT.